This entry lists 29 T cell receptor beta chains sequenced from one sample in a study of early T cells in non-severe SARS-CoV-2 infection. TCRdb used MiXCR to reprocess the 5' RACE reads, holding one entry per CDR3 protein. The table includes around 84,000 distinct CDR3 sequences, roughly 12% detected once. Sequencing was carried out using whole blood. Receptor source: an adult who was a healthcare worker with PCR-confirmed SARS-CoV-2 infection or an uninfected control (not recorded which).

At least ten counts were recorded for this clonotype. The V call is TRBV27, the J call TRBJ1-1; D remains unclear. The V gene's germline CDR1 is MNHEY and CDR2 SMNVEV (reference sequence). This CDR3 has 14 residues. V gave up 3 bases and J gave up 4 bases, with 12 bases separating them. The CDR3 coding sequence is TGTGCCAGCAGTTTCGAGGGCAGGTCCACTGAAGCTTTCTTT. As protein: CASSFEGRSTEAFF.

This clonotype was recorded many times. The chain has TRBV7-3 and TRBJ2-1; 9 nucleotides line up with TRBD2. The V segment lost 5 bases and the J segment 11 bases; nucleotides outside the gene matches: 7. Germline values: CDR1 SGHTA, CDR2 FQGTGA. The CDR3 has 13 amino acids. The CDR3 loop is CASSPGLAWKQFF. The CDR3 DNA sequence: TGTGCCAGCAGCCCGGGACTAGCCTGGAAGCAGTTCTTC.

This clonotype occurred a few times. The V call is TRBV20-1, the J call TRBJ2-1; D is perhaps TRBD1 (6 bases). The CDR3 has 17 residues. Germline V gene lookup returns CDR1 DFQATT and CDR2 SNEGSKA (reference sequence). The germline V and J ends were trimmed by 0 bases and 0 bases, with 15 bases remaining between them. The CDR3 is CSARESWGPPSYNEQFF. DNA for the CDR3: TGCAGTGCTAGAGAATCGTGGGGGCCCCCCTCCTACAATGAGCAGTTCTTC.

The chain uses TRBV18 and TRBJ1-1, with D unclear. Trimming left V 2 bases short and J 0 bases short, with 16 bases between. Germline V CDR1 and CDR2: KGHSH, LQKENI. CDR3 length equals 17 residues. The CDR3, as DNA: TGTGCCAGCTCACCAAAAGTTGGATTGGAGTTGAACACTGAAGCTTTCTTT. Its translation: CASSPKVGLELNTEAFF.

This clonotype was picked up a small number of times. The genes are TRBV2 and TRBJ2-7; TRBD1 matches at 7 bases. The J segment lost 7 bases and the V segment lost 4 bases, leaving 10 bases of the junction unmatched. Germline assignment: CDR1 SNHLY and CDR2 FYNNEI. This CDR3 contains 14 residues. The CDR3 region is CASSGNRGLQEQYF. The CDR3 nucleotides read TGTGCCAGCAGTGGAAACAGGGGTTTGCAGGAGCAGTACTTC.

This clonotype has only a few counts. This rearrangement joins TRBV2 to TRBJ1-4; D is unclear. CDR1 is SNHLY, CDR2 FYNNEI, per germline. V was shortened by 8 bases and J by 7 bases, with 17 bases between the two germline ends. The length of the CDR3 is 14 residues. The CDR3 loop is CASVLGFAGEKLFF. In nucleotides, the CDR3 is TGTGCCAGCGTGCTGGGCTTCGCAGGTGAAAAACTGTTTTTT.

This clonotype has only a few counts. The genes are TRBV4-1 and TRBJ2-4; perhaps TRBD1 as D (5 bases). The germline V gene has CDR1 MGHRA and CDR2 YSYEKL. Trimming took 0 bases from V and 9 from J, leaving 6 bases between them. The CDR3 loop spans 12 amino acids. CDR3 loop: CASSQEGVIQYF. In DNA form, the CDR3 reads TGCGCCAGCAGCCAAGAAGGGGTCATTCAGTACTTC.

The chain carries TRBV11-3 and TRBJ2-1; 12 bases fit TRBD2. With 1 base clipped from V and 8 bases from J, the junction kept 6 bases outside the gene matches. The CDR3 is 16 residues long. The V gene's germline CDR1 is SGHNT and CDR2 YENEEA. CDR3 sequence reads: CASSLGLAGGVDEQFF. CDR3 nucleotide sequence: TGTGCCAGCAGCTTAGGGCTAGCGGGGGGGGTCGATGAGCAGTTCTTC.

The rearrangement joins TRBV9 to TRBJ2-5; possibly TRBD2 for D (6 bases). Trimming stripped 2 bases from V and 0 bases from J, with 14 bases between. Germline V gives CDR1 SGDLS, CDR2 YYNGEE. This CDR3 has 16 residues. DNA for the CDR3: TGTGCCAGCAGCGTTAATTCCGGGAGACACCAAGAGACCCAGTACTTC. Translation gives CASSVNSGRHQETQYF.

This rearrangement joins TRBV10-1 to TRBJ1-1; TRBD1 is a possible D gene (6 bases). Germline V CDR1 and CDR2: WNHNN, SYGVQD (reference sequence). CDR3 length: 14 residues. Trimming left V 0 bases short and J 4 bases short, with 9 bases between. CDR3 amino acids: CASSESKGGTEAFF. CDR3 sequence (DNA): TGCGCCAGCAGTGAGTCCAAAGGGGGCACTGAAGCTTTCTTT.

The chain recombines TRBV5-4 with TRBJ1-2; TRBD1 is a possible D gene (5 bases). This CDR3 is 14 amino acids long. Trimming took 1 base from V and 3 from J, leaving 10 bases between them. CDR1 and CDR2 from the germline V gene are SGHNT and YYREEE (reference sequence). The CDR3 here is CASSLSTVYYGYTF. The CDR3 DNA is TGTGCCAGCAGCTTGTCGACAGTCTACTATGGCTACACCTTC.

Concerning this clonotype itself: At one end the junction does not follow the germline gene, possibly because of a read error. V usage is TRBV20-1 and J usage is TRBJ2-3; D is perhaps TRBD1 or TRBD2 (5 bases each). CDR3 size: 16 residues. Germline V CDR1 and CDR2: DFQATT, SNEGSKA (reference sequence). CDR3 in amino acids: CSALTGGLGSTGTQYF. In nucleotides, the CDR3 is TGCAGTGCCCTAACAGGCGGACTGGGTAGCACAGGTACGCAGTATTTT.

This clonotype is categorized as medium-sized. This chain uses TRBV27 with TRBJ1-2, with 12 bases that match TRBD1. CDR3 size: 13 residues. V was clipped by 6 bases and J by 8 bases; unmatched bases: 4. Germline V gene lookup returns CDR1 MNHEY and CDR2 SMNVEV (reference sequence). CDR3 region: CASRGQGAGGYTF. In DNA, the CDR3 is TGTGCCAGCAGGGGACAGGGGGCAGGAGGCTACACCTTC.

In this sample, this clonotype turned up many times. The V and J genes are TRBV29-1 and TRBJ1-5; weak D call: TRBD1 (5 bases). The CDR3 extends over 16 amino acids. With 6 bases removed from V and 0 bases from J, the gap between germline ends came to 18 bases. Per germline, CDR1 SQVTM and CDR2 ANQGSEA. CDR3 sequence reads: CSVTSQGGGSNQPQHF. The CDR3 coding sequence is TGCAGCGTCACGTCTCAGGGAGGAGGTAGCAATCAGCCCCAGCATTTT. Looking up the rest from reference TRBV29-1 and TRBJ1-5 gives the full variable domain: SAVISQKPSRDICQRGTSLTIQCQVDSQVTMMFWYRQQPGQSLTLIATANQGSEATYESGFVIDKFPISRPNLTFSTLTVSNMSPEDSSIYLCSVTSQGGGSNQPQHFGDGTRLSIL.

The rearrangement uses TRBV14 and TRBJ2-7; D is ambiguous. Germline V lookup: CDR1 SGHDN, CDR2 FVKESK. Trimming left V 3 bases short and J 0 bases short, with 6 bases between. The CDR3 is 13 residues long. The CDR3, as DNA: TGTGCCAGCAGCCACCGAGGCTCCTACGAGCAGTACTTC. Translating gives CASSHRGSYEQYF.

Ten or more counts support this clonotype. The V gene is TRBV7-6, the J gene TRBJ2-7; perhaps TRBD2 as D (5 bases). This CDR3 region has 12 residues. V lost 4 bases, J lost 7 bases, and 11 bases lay in between. Germline assignment: CDR1 SGHVS and CDR2 FNYEAQ. The CDR3 DNA reads TGTGCCAGCAGCTCGTACAGAGGGGAGCAGTACTTC. Protein sequence: CASSSYRGEQYF.

The chain carries TRBV20-1 and TRBJ2-3; 9 bases agree with TRBD2. Looked up from germline, CDR1 is DFQATT and CDR2 is SNEGSKA (reference sequence). The CDR3 sequence is 15 residues long. Losses at the gene ends were 1 base for V and 5 bases for J; bases not matched to a gene: 7. Here the CDR3 DNA reads TGCAGTGCTAGAGGGCCGGGACTAGCAAGAGATACGCAGTATTTT. Translated, it gives CSARGPGLARDTQYF.

Many counts were recorded for this clonotype. The chain employs TRBV7-3 and TRBJ2-1; TRBD2 agrees at 7 bases. CDR3 length: 15 residues. Germline-derived CDR1 and CDR2 are SGHTA and FQGTGA. After removal of 1 base from V and 6 bases from J, the junction contained 6 bases not matched to a gene. CDR3 nucleotides: TGTGCCAGCAGCTTAAGGGAGGGCCGAGCCAATGAGCAGTTCTTC. Translating gives CASSLREGRANEQFF.

The J gene is TRBJ1-2, the V gene TRBV30; D may be TRBD1 (5 bases). V gave up 0 bases and J gave up 8 bases, with 19 bases separating them. The germline V gene has CDR1 GTSNPN and CDR2 SVGIG (reference sequence). This CDR3 is built from 15 residues. CDR3 nucleotides: TGTGCCTGGAGTGTACTTAGGGACCCCCAGGCGGGCTACACCTTC. Its protein is CAWSVLRDPQAGYTF.

The J gene is TRBJ2-3, the V gene TRBV10-3, with 8 bases lining up with TRBD2. Germline V gene data show CDR1 as ENHRY and CDR2 as SYGVKD. V dropped 9 bases and J dropped 1; count of bases not matched to a gene: 9. CDR3 length: 15 residues. The CDR3 coding sequence is TGTGCCATTTCGCCGGGGGGGCCCGGCACAGATACGCAGTATTTT. It yields the protein CAISPGGPGTDTQYF.

This clonotype qualifies as medium-sized. This chain joins TRBV28 and TRBJ2-1; D is unresolved. The germline V gene encodes CDR1 MDHEN and CDR2 SYDVKM. Trimming stripped 5 bases from V and 0 bases from J, with 17 bases between. This CDR3 has 17 amino acids. CDR3 region: CASSTLLGRSSYNEQFF. The DNA of the CDR3 is TGTGCCAGCAGTACACTCCTAGGCCGTAGCTCCTACAATGAGCAGTTCTTC.

The rearrangement links TRBV12-3 or TRBV12-4 to TRBJ2-2; D uncertain. The length of the CDR3 is 15 residues. The V end lost 3 bases, the J end lost 6 bases, and 14 bases lay between the germline ends. The CDR3 loop reads CASSFRPLAAGELFF. DNA of the CDR3: TGTGCCAGCAGTTTCCGCCCCCTTGCCGCCGGGGAGCTGTTTTTT.

Notes on this clonotype: Compared with germline, one end of the junction differs, possibly owing to a read error. CDR3 nucleotides: TGTGCCAGCAGCTTGACGACTGGCGGTAAGATCTTC. Protein product: CASSLTTGGKIF. The J gene is TRBJ2-1, the V gene TRBV5-4; D is unresolved. Germline V gives CDR1 SGHNT, CDR2 YYREEE (reference sequence). The CDR3 is 12 amino acids.

This sequence joins TRBV6-1 and TRBJ2-1, with TRBD2 matching 16 bases. J was trimmed by 7 bases and V by 8 bases; bases with no gene match: 8. The CDR3 contains 16 residues. Germline CDR1 and CDR2: MNHNS and SASEGT. CDR3 in DNA: TGTGCCAGCGGCGGGACTAGCGGGGGGGTGAGGAATGAGCAGTTCTTC. This gives the protein CASGGTSGGVRNEQFF.

In this sample, this clonotype turned up many times. The gene calls are TRBV29-1 and TRBJ2-7; TRBD2 is a possible D gene (6 bases). Between the trimmed V and J ends, which lost 3 bases and 1 base, there was a span of 7 bases. The CDR3 is 12 amino acids. From germline, CDR1 is SQVTM and CDR2 ANQGSEA. The CDR3 region has the DNA TGCAGCGTTGAGGACTATTCCTACGAGCAGTACTTC. Residues: CSVEDYSYEQYF.

The chain combines TRBV28 with TRBJ2-7; D possibly matches TRBD1 or TRBD2 (5 bases each). V shed 4 bases and J shed 3 bases, with 13 bases lying between them. Germline V gene lookup returns CDR1 MDHEN and CDR2 SYDVKM. The CDR3 sequence is 14 residues long. DNA for the CDR3: TGTGCCAGCAGTTCCCCGGGACCCGGCTACGAGCAGTACTTC. Its translation: CASSSPGPGYEQYF.

The J gene is TRBJ2-7, the V gene TRBV5-5, with 9 bases matching TRBD1. Germline CDR1 is SGHKS and CDR2 is YYEKEE (reference sequence). The CDR3 runs to 15 residues. Unmatched junction bases numbered 7, after V lost 4 bases and J lost 2 bases. CDR3 nucleotide sequence: TGTGCCAGCAGCCCACAAGGACAGGGGCCCTACGAGCAGTACTTC. Its protein is CASSPQGQGPYEQYF.

The table lists this clonotype with a few counts. The chain combines TRBV5-1 with TRBJ1-4; 11 positions agree with TRBD1. The junction had 9 bases not matched to a gene; V was cut back by 4 bases and J by 7 bases. CDR3 length: 16 residues. Germline V gene lookup returns CDR1 SGHRS and CDR2 YFSETQ. The CDR3 region is CASSPSDRGLGEKLFF. The CDR3 coding sequence is TGCGCCAGCAGCCCCTCGGACAGGGGGCTTGGTGAAAAACTGTTTTTT.

This clonotype was seen many times. J is TRBJ2-7 and V is TRBV18; the match to TRBD2 covers 10 bases. V gave up 4 bases and J gave up 4 bases; unmatched junction bases: 7. Germline V lookup: CDR1 KGHSH, CDR2 LQKENI. The CDR3 spans 15 residues. Here the CDR3 DNA reads TGTGCCAGCTCACTCTCAGCGGGAGGGATGTACGAGCAGTACTTC. Translation gives CASSLSAGGMYEQYF.